This T cell receptor beta chain was found in a study of blood T cells in healthy people across ages. On the study more broadly: Roughly one uniquely barcoded beta molecule per two T cells was captured.

The second PCR ran about 6 to 12 cycles with a sample-barcoded 5' primer and J-beta primers. One entry per CDR3 protein, called by TCRdb with MiXCR from the 5' RACE reads. The sample records 1.5 million to 2 million distinct CDR3 sequences, about 50% being singletons. The ends lost 8 bases at V and 4 bases at J; junction bases unmatched: 12. The CDR3 loop spans 15 amino acids. Looked up from germline, CDR1 is ENHRY and CDR2 is SYGVKD. Russia was home to the donors, healthy Caucasian individuals aged about 6 to 90. Study-wide findings and caveats: Higher diversity, along with more naive CD4+ cells, distinguished long-lived donors from aged donors. Unsorted PBMCs blocked a conclusive comparison of naive and antigen-experienced cells.

To note about this clonotype: Antigen specificity is unknown.

The sequence was collected from a woman in her forties in good health. The source material was blood. The J gene is TRBJ2-3, the V gene TRBV10-3; 7 nucleotides align to TRBD1. In DNA form, the CDR3 reads TGTGCCATCGCCCCCAGACAGGGTTCTGCAGATACGCAGTATTTT. It translates to CAIAPRQGSADTQYF.